This T cell receptor (beta chain) comes out of a study of T cells after yellow fever vaccination. The 5'RACE template-switching step produced TCR cDNA and added a universal primer site and UMIs. TCRdb re-called the 5' RACE reads with MiXCR, one entry per CDR3 protein. The table shows around 600,000 distinct CDR3 sequences, with 9% to 15% occurring only once. This clonotype was counted between two and nine times. Antigen unknown. Germline CDR1 is MNHEY and CDR2 is SMNVEV (reference sequence). The CDR3 totals 14 residues. Trimming shortened V by 1 base and J by 1 base, and 6 bases separated the two germline ends. General study findings and limits: Post-booster repertoires contained most primary-vaccination clones again (about 96% CD4, roughly 90% CD8). Shared CD4/CD8 clonotypes were a small share, likely from convergent recombination. Repertoires sorted by FACS could include abundant clonotypes that are contaminants from the bulk population.

The chain has TRBV27 and TRBJ2-3; no clear D gene. This specimen consisted of PBMCs, obtained on the day of the yellow fever booster vaccination. This receptor was obtained from a man between 25 and 39 years old who received the YFV17D yellow fever vaccine. CDR3 in amino acids: CASSLYIRTDTQYF. In DNA form, the CDR3 reads TGTGCCAGCAGTTTATACATTCGCACAGATACGCAGTATTTT.